This T cell receptor beta chain was found in a study of long-term antiretroviral therapy in people with HIV. Looking at the study overall: The 2015 immediate-ART recommendation was preceded by the earliest samples by about a decade.

About this clone itself: No antigen is known for it.

This CDR3 spans 15 amino acids. The germline gives CDR1 GTSNPN, CDR2 SVGIG (reference sequence). Trimming cost V 1 base and J 1 base; bases outside gene matches: 2. Researchers report immunoSEQ v3.0 was run at survey level. Each sample had sequencing targeting roughly 35,000-50,000 T-cell genomes. Assay: immunoSEQ multiplex PCR; the TCRdb copy retains only in-frame clones and omits some. Altogether fewer than 30,000 clones are present, roughly nine tenths being singletons, with the ten largest covering under 5.5%. The study's findings and limits: Clones showing expansion before ART dominated the repertoire at all time points. Repertoires from HIV showed CDR3 length ranges narrower than those of controls.

The TCR sequence derives from a man aged 40-55 years with HIV. The source was unsorted PBMCs, collected just over 2.6 years after starting antiretroviral therapy. The V call is TRBV30, the J call TRBJ2-2; the match to TRBD2 covers 8 bases. In DNA, the CDR3 is TGTGCCTGGAGTGAGAGCGGGAGGAACACCGGGGAGCTGTTTTTT. Protein: CAWSESGRNTGELFF.